This T cell receptor (beta chain) was found in a study of beta chain features in type 1 diabetes. Since all of the isolated RNA was reverse transcribed, expressed TCRB transcripts were what got sequenced. Measured with immunoSEQ multiplex PCR; TCRdb has only the in-frame clones, and not every one. The table shows 450,000 or so clones, with approximately 10% occurring only once. V lost 0 bases to trimming and J lost 1 base, with 14 bases between them. The CDR3 has 16 amino acids. Germline loops: CDR1 SGHNT, CDR2 YYREEE (reference sequence). This clone showed up just a few times. The TCR was taken from a woman younger than 30 in good health. Sequenced sample: naive CD4+ T cells from blood. V is TRBV5-4 and J is TRBJ2-7; D is ambiguous. CDR3 sequence reads: CASSLGSRVDSYEQYF. The DNA for the CDR3 is TGTGCCAGCAGCTTGGGTTCAAGGGTCGATTCCTACGAGCAGTACTTC.